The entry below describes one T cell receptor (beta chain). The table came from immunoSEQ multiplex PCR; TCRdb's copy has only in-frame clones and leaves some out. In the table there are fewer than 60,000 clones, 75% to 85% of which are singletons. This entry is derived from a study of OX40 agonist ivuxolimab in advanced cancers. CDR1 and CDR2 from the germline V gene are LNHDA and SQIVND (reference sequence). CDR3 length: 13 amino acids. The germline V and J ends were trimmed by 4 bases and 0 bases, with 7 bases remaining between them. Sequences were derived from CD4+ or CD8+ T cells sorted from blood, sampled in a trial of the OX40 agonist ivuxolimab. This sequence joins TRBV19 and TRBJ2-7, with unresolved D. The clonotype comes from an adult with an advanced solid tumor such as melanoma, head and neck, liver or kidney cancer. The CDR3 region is CASSTKASYEQYF. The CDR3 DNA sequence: TGTGCCAGTAGTACCAAAGCCTCCTACGAGCAGTACTTC.